This TCR beta chain comes out of a study of blood T cell repertoires in COVID-19. Study information: Samples of COVID-19 (acute and convalescent) were obtained from the United States, Italy and Spain. PBMCs, B-cell-depleted T cells, or T cells were the source of the cDNA or gDNA that made up the material.

Source study methods: Amplification of reference gene primers provided the estimated nucleated cell counts. Data came from immunoSEQ multiplex PCR; TCRdb stores just in-frame clones and leaves some out. V and J calls plus clone size are reproduced from that table; the DNA served to infer D and trimming. This repertoire shows under 150,000 clones, 80% to 90% found once; its top ten account for roughly 13%. V was shortened by 7 bases and J by 2 bases, with 9 bases between the two germline ends. The CDR3 runs 13 residues. The germline V gene encodes CDR1 MNHEY and CDR2 SVGAGI. The source of this sequence is a human donor in a cohort sampled during active COVID-19. The sequencing input was peripheral blood. The genes are TRBV6-5 and TRBJ1-3, with D perhaps matching TRBD1 (6 bases). CDR3 loop: CASTRTAGNTIYF. CDR3 DNA sequence: TGTGCCAGCACCAGGACAGCTGGAAACACCATATATTTT.